This T cell receptor (beta chain) stems from a study of blood T cell repertoires in COVID-19. Study-level information: Researchers got acute and convalescent COVID-19 samples from the United States, Italy and Spain. Sample material is recorded as cDNA or gDNA derived from T cells, B-cell-depleted T cells, or PBMCs.

The authors' processing: Amplification of reference gene primers provided the estimated nucleated cell counts. TCRdb keeps only in-frame clones here, not all; method: immunoSEQ multiplex PCR. That table furnishes V, J and clone size, whereas the DNA furnished D and trimming. Here the sample spans 200,000 to 300,000 clones, about 79% being singletons. This CDR3 contains 15 residues. The germline CDR1 and CDR2 sequences are MNHEY and SVGAGI. The V end was cut by 7 bases, the J end by 5 bases, with 18 bases between. This sequence was found in a woman of 80 years or more with acute or convalescent COVID-19. The chain has TRBV6-5 and TRBJ2-1; D is possibly TRBD2 (5 bases). Material: peripheral blood. The CDR3 here is CASKPRELQNNEQFF. The CDR3 bases are TGTGCCAGCAAACCTCGGGAACTTCAGAACAATGAGCAGTTCTTC.